A selection of T cell receptor beta chains follows, all from one sample in a study of Graves' ophthalmopathy and Graves' hyperthyroidism. Using its own MiXCR run on the multiplex PCR reads, TCRdb lists one record per CDR3 protein. In the table there are some 1.1 million distinct CDR3 sequences, roughly 35% of which are singletons. Sequencing input: peripheral blood or thyroid tissue (not recorded which). The source of these receptors is an adult man with Graves' hyperthyroidism. CDR3s include the opening cysteine and the closing phenylalanine or tryptophan. The D gene is left open where the match is weak. The size field is filled for only some rows; it gives once, few, many or a size class.

v_call: TRBV7-9
j_call: TRBJ1-1
clone_size: many
cdr3_length: 16
d_call: NA
cdr3_nt: TGTGCCAGCAGCTTAAATAGGGCAGGGTTGATCACTGAAGCTTTCTTT
cdr3_aa: CASSLNRAGLITEAFF

v_call: TRBV7-2
j_call: TRBJ1-3
clone_size: many
cdr3_length: 14
d_call: TRBD1
cdr3_nt: TGTGCCAGCAGCTCAGGGGGGGGGGCGAACACCATATATTTT
cdr3_aa: CASSSGGGANTIYF

v_call: TRBV3-1
j_call: TRBJ2-2
clone_size: few
cdr3_length: 14
d_call: NA
cdr3_nt: TGTGCCAGCAGCCGGGTCAGAAACACCGGGGAGCTGTTTTTT
cdr3_aa: CASSRVRNTGELFF

v_call: TRBV7-8
j_call: TRBJ2-7
clone_size: NA
cdr3_length: 17
d_call: TRBD2
cdr3_nt: TGTGCCAGCAGCTTACTGGCTAGCGGGGACTTCTCCTACGAGCAGTACTTC
cdr3_aa: CASSLLASGDFSYEQYF

v_call: TRBV11-2
j_call: TRBJ2-5
clone_size: many
cdr3_length: 15
d_call: NA
cdr3_nt: TGTGCCAGCAGCCCGAGGGGTTGGCTTGGAGAGACCCAGTACTTC
cdr3_aa: CASSPRGWLGETQYF

v_call: TRBV5-1
j_call: TRBJ2-2
clone_size: few
cdr3_length: 16
d_call: TRBD1
cdr3_nt: TGCGCCAGCAGCTTGGATCCAGGGGGTATGACCGGGGAGCTGTTTTTT
cdr3_aa: CASSLDPGGMTGELFF

v_call: TRBV25-1
j_call: TRBJ1-3
clone_size: NA
cdr3_length: 17
d_call: TRBD1
cdr3_nt: TGTGCCAGCAACAACCGGGACAGGCTAAACTCTGGAAACACCATATATTTT
cdr3_aa: CASNNRDRLNSGNTIYF

v_call: TRBV5-1
j_call: TRBJ2-7
clone_size: NA
cdr3_length: 13
d_call: NA
cdr3_nt: TGCGCCAGCAGCCCCCTTGCGAACTACGAGCAGTACTTC
cdr3_aa: CASSPLANYEQYF

v_call: TRBV7-9
j_call: TRBJ1-5
clone_size: many
cdr3_length: 14
d_call: TRBD1
cdr3_nt: TGTGCCAGCAGCGCGGGGACAGACAATCAGCCCCAGCATTTT
cdr3_aa: CASSAGTDNQPQHF

v_call: TRBV12-3/TRBV12-4
j_call: TRBJ1-2
clone_size: many
cdr3_length: 13
d_call: NA
cdr3_nt: TGTGCCAGCGCGACCGGGTTAGGTATTGGCTACACCTTC
cdr3_aa: CASATGLGIGYTF

v_call: TRBV4-2
j_call: TRBJ2-2
clone_size: few
cdr3_length: 16
d_call: TRBD2
cdr3_nt: TGTGCCAGCAGCCGGCCAGCGGGAGTGGAAACCGGGGAGCTGTTTTTT
cdr3_aa: CASSRPAGVETGELFF

v_call: TRBV4-3
j_call: TRBJ2-7
clone_size: few
cdr3_length: 15
d_call: NA
cdr3_nt: TGCGCCAGCAGCCAAAGGTCGGGACGGAACTACGAGCAGTACTTC
cdr3_aa: CASSQRSGRNYEQYF

v_call: TRBV29-1
j_call: TRBJ1-4
clone_size: NA
cdr3_length: 10
d_call: NA
cdr3_nt: TGCAGCGTCCACTGGGGGGGACTGTTTTTT
cdr3_aa: CSVHWGGLFF

v_call: TRBV4-1
j_call: TRBJ2-7
clone_size: few
cdr3_length: 14
d_call: TRBD1
cdr3_nt: TGCGCCAGCAGCCATAAGACAGGGGACTACGAGCAGTACTTC
cdr3_aa: CASSHKTGDYEQYF

v_call: TRBV29-1
j_call: TRBJ2-7
clone_size: NA
cdr3_length: 13
d_call: TRBD2
cdr3_nt: TGCAGCGAGGTACGGGGGGGAGTTGGCGAGCAGTACTTC
cdr3_aa: CSEVRGGVGEQYF

v_call: TRBV11-3
j_call: TRBJ1-4
clone_size: many
cdr3_length: 12
d_call: TRBD1
cdr3_nt: TGTGCTACGACAGGGGGCTGTGAAAAACTGTTTTTT
cdr3_aa: CATTGGCEKLFF

v_call: TRBV12-5
j_call: TRBJ2-5
clone_size: many
cdr3_length: 11
d_call: NA
cdr3_nt: TGCGCCAGCGGCTTAGGGGAGACCCAGTACTTC
cdr3_aa: CASGLGETQYF

v_call: TRBV6-2/TRBV6-3
j_call: TRBJ1-5
clone_size: NA
cdr3_length: 15
d_call: NA
cdr3_nt: TGTGCCAGCAGTTGGACTAGCGGGGGGGCGGAGACCCAGCATTTT
cdr3_aa: CASSWTSGGAETQHF

v_call: TRBV19
j_call: TRBJ2-5
clone_size: NA
cdr3_length: 15
d_call: TRBD2
cdr3_nt: TGTGCCAGTAGCCTTCGCGGGGGAGCCGGGGAGACCCAGTACTTC
cdr3_aa: CASSLRGGAGETQYF

v_call: TRBV5-1
j_call: TRBJ1-2
clone_size: NA
cdr3_length: 14
d_call: TRBD1
cdr3_nt: TGCGCCAGCAGCTTGTCCCGGGACAGGGATGGCTACACCTTC
cdr3_aa: CASSLSRDRDGYTF

v_call: TRBV28
j_call: TRBJ1-5
clone_size: few
cdr3_length: 16
d_call: NA
cdr3_nt: TGTGCCAGCAGTTTTTCCGTCAGGGGAACCAATCAGCCCCAGCATTTT
cdr3_aa: CASSFSVRGTNQPQHF

v_call: TRBV30
j_call: TRBJ1-3
clone_size: NA
cdr3_length: 15
d_call: NA
cdr3_nt: TGTGCCTGGAGTGAGGGCACCCCCTCTGGAAACACCATATATTTT
cdr3_aa: CAWSEGTPSGNTIYF

v_call: TRBV7-9
j_call: TRBJ1-6
clone_size: NA
cdr3_length: 15
d_call: TRBD1
cdr3_nt: TGTGCCACCAGCCAGGGGGACAGGGTTGGCTCACCCCTCCACTTT
cdr3_aa: CATSQGDRVGSPLHF

v_call: TRBV7-2
j_call: TRBJ2-6
clone_size: NA
cdr3_length: 15
d_call: NA
cdr3_nt: TGTGCCAGCAGCCCTCTCCAGGGGATCCCCTACGTCCTGACTTTC
cdr3_aa: CASSPLQGIPYVLTF

v_call: TRBV12-3/TRBV12-4
j_call: TRBJ1-6
clone_size: few
cdr3_length: 16
d_call: TRBD1
cdr3_nt: TGTGCCTGGAAACGAGGGGACAGGGGGACCAATTCACCCCTCCACTTT
cdr3_aa: CAWKRGDRGTNSPLHF

v_call: TRBV19
j_call: TRBJ2-6
clone_size: many
cdr3_length: 16
d_call: NA
cdr3_nt: TGTGCCAGTGTATCCCACGGCGACTCTGGGGCCAACGTCCTGACTTTC
cdr3_aa: CASVSHGDSGANVLTF

v_call: TRBV2
j_call: TRBJ1-2
clone_size: few
cdr3_length: 13
d_call: NA
cdr3_nt: TGTGCCAGCGGGGCCCAGCGGGCCTATGGCTACACCTTC
cdr3_aa: CASGAQRAYGYTF

v_call: TRBV2
j_call: TRBJ1-4
clone_size: NA
cdr3_length: 13
d_call: NA
cdr3_nt: TGTGCCAGCACAGCCTCAACTAATGAAAAACTGTTTTTT
cdr3_aa: CASTASTNEKLFF

v_call: TRBV13
j_call: TRBJ2-6
clone_size: NA
cdr3_length: 17
d_call: TRBD1
cdr3_nt: TGTGCCAGCAGGAGGGACAGGGGGGGAGGTGGGGCCAACGTCCTGACTTTC
cdr3_aa: CASRRDRGGGGANVLTF

v_call: TRBV10-3
j_call: TRBJ2-7
clone_size: few
cdr3_length: 13
d_call: NA
cdr3_nt: TGTGCCAGCAAGTTAGGTTGGGGCGACGAGCAGTACTTC
cdr3_aa: CASKLGWGDEQYF

v_call: TRBV5-5
j_call: TRBJ1-1
clone_size: NA
cdr3_length: 17
d_call: TRBD1
cdr3_nt: TGTGCCAGCAGCTTGACTCTCTGGACAGGGGGGAACACTGAAGCTTTCTTT
cdr3_aa: CASSLTLWTGGNTEAFF

v_call: TRBV7-9
j_call: TRBJ2-7
clone_size: NA
cdr3_length: 15
d_call: NA
cdr3_nt: TGTGCCAGCAGCTTGGCCAGCGGTGTCGCCTACGAGCAGTACTTC
cdr3_aa: CASSLASGVAYEQYF

v_call: TRBV12-3/TRBV12-4
j_call: TRBJ2-6
clone_size: many
cdr3_length: 15
d_call: NA
cdr3_nt: TGTGCCAGCAGGGGTTTGGGGTGGGGAGTTAACGTCCTGACTTTC
cdr3_aa: CASRGLGWGVNVLTF

v_call: TRBV7-8
j_call: TRBJ2-7
clone_size: few
cdr3_length: 17
d_call: NA
cdr3_nt: TGTGCCAGCAGCTTAGTTGGGCTAGCGCCTCGACCCTACGAGCAGTACTTC
cdr3_aa: CASSLVGLAPRPYEQYF

v_call: TRBV7-8
j_call: TRBJ1-1
clone_size: NA
cdr3_length: 13
d_call: NA
cdr3_nt: TGTGCCAGCAGCTCAGGGGACTACACTGAAGCTTTCTTT
cdr3_aa: CASSSGDYTEAFF

v_call: TRBV7-9
j_call: TRBJ2-3
clone_size: once
cdr3_length: 15
d_call: NA
cdr3_nt: TGTGCCAGCAGCCAGGACGGGGTCAGCACAGATACGCAGTATTTT
cdr3_aa: CASSQDGVSTDTQYF

v_call: TRBV7-8
j_call: TRBJ1-5
clone_size: NA
cdr3_length: 13
d_call: NA
cdr3_nt: TGTGCCAGCATCGAGGGGGGGGGCCAGCCCCAGCATTTT
cdr3_aa: CASIEGGGQPQHF

v_call: TRBV28
j_call: TRBJ1-1
clone_size: NA
cdr3_length: 15
d_call: TRBD1
cdr3_nt: TGTGCCAGCATTCTGGGACAGGGGGTGAACACTGAAGCTTTCTTT
cdr3_aa: CASILGQGVNTEAFF

v_call: TRBV5-1
j_call: TRBJ1-4
clone_size: few
cdr3_length: 15
d_call: NA
cdr3_nt: TGCGCCAGCAGCTTGGGTCTGGTACCTAATGAAAAACTGTTTTTT
cdr3_aa: CASSLGLVPNEKLFF

v_call: TRBV25-1
j_call: TRBJ1-4
clone_size: NA
cdr3_length: 16
d_call: NA
cdr3_nt: TGTGCCAACAGTGCCCCCGCGACAGCAACTAATGAAAAACTGTTTTTT
cdr3_aa: CANSAPATATNEKLFF

v_call: TRBV10-3
j_call: TRBJ1-2
clone_size: many
cdr3_length: 12
d_call: NA
cdr3_nt: TGTGCCATCAGTGGACCGGGACGAGGCTACACCTTC
cdr3_aa: CAISGPGRGYTF